Listed below are T cell receptor beta chains from one sample, sequenced in a study of metastatic and nonmetastatic thyroid tumors. TCRdb reassembled clones from the PCR reads with MiXCR. The top ten clones hold 9% to 15% of a sample with around 20,000 clones, about 20% of them seen once. Sequencing was performed on tumor tissue. The receptors shown here come from a female donor with papillary thyroid cancer or a benign thyroid nodule (not recorded which). Some clones in this sample may be carry-over from other donors' samples. CDR3s include the opening cysteine and the closing phenylalanine or tryptophan. The D gene is left open where the match is weak. Only part of the rows carry a size: once, few, many, or a class if the clone is expanded.

j_call,d_call,v_call,clone_size,cdr3_aa,cdr3_nt
TRBJ1-3,.,TRBV18,many,CASSSGSSGNTIYF,TGTGCCAGCTCATCCGGGAGCTCTGGAAACACCATATATTTT
TRBJ2-7,.,TRBV6-1,medium-sized,CASVNTYEQYF,TGTGCCAGCGTCAATACCTACGAGCAGTACTTC
TRBJ2-3,TRBD2,TRBV3-1,.,CASSLGLARSTDTQYF,TGTGCCAGCAGCCTCGGACTAGCACGTTCCACAGATACGCAGTATTTT
TRBJ1-2,.,TRBV10-1,many,CASLHLQRSYTF,TGCGCCAGCCTCCACCTGCAACGGAGCTACACCTTC
TRBJ2-6,.,TRBV5-1,.,CASSTEGAGANVLTF,TGCGCCAGCAGCACCGAGGGGGCTGGGGCCAACGTCCTGACTTTC
TRBJ1-3,.,TRBV19,.,CASSTPDSGNTIYF,TGTGCCAGTAGTACCCCAGACTCTGGAAACACCATATATTTT
TRBJ2-1,.,TRBV19,many,CASSIYDEQFF,TGTGCCAGTAGTATATACGATGAGCAGTTCTTC
TRBJ1-4,.,TRBV5-5,.,CASSFPTRNEKLFF,TGTGCCAGCAGCTTCCCTACACGTAATGAAAAACTGTTTTTT
TRBJ2-4,TRBD2,TRBV7-2,medium-sized,CASTPDPGGNIQYF,TGTGCCAGCACCCCCGACCCGGGGGGAAACATTCAGTACTTC
TRBJ2-7,.,TRBV4-1,once,CASSHGDTYEQYF,TGCGCCAGCAGCCACGGGGACACCTACGAGCAGTACTTC
TRBJ1-2,TRBD1,TRBV5-5,.,CASSTGTGNGYTF,TGTGCCAGCAGCACCGGGACAGGGAATGGCTACACCTTC
TRBJ2-1,TRBD2,TRBV9,.,CASSVVAGAYNEQFF,TGTGCCAGCAGCGTTGTAGCGGGAGCCTACAATGAGCAGTTCTTC
TRBJ1-1,TRBD1,TRBV19,.,CASSNRGITEAFF,TGTGCCAGTAGTAACAGGGGAATCACTGAAGCTTTCTTT
TRBJ1-6,.,TRBV2,.,CASSDTGLNSPLHF,TGTGCCAGCAGTGATACAGGGCTGAATTCACCCCTCCACTTT
TRBJ2-3,.,TRBV27,.,CASSLDTDTQYF,TGTGCCAGCAGTTTAGACACAGATACGCAGTATTTT
TRBJ1-4,.,TRBV4-3,many,CASSQDIGDGNEKLFF,TGCGCCAGCAGCCAAGATATTGGCGATGGGAATGAAAAACTGTTTTTT
TRBJ1-2,TRBD1,TRBV30,few,CAWSHIRDRGHGGYTF,TGTGCCTGGAGTCATATCCGGGACAGGGGGCACGGTGGCTACACCTTC
TRBJ1-3,.,TRBV6-2/TRBV6-3,.,CASSYSSSAEHSSGNTIYF,TGTGCCAGCAGTTACTCGTCGTCGGCAGAACATAGCTCTGGAAACACCATATATTTT
TRBJ2-7,TRBD1,TRBV11-1,few,CASSFGTGLQEQYF,TGTGCCAGCAGCTTCGGGACAGGGTTACAAGAGCAGTACTTC
TRBJ2-7,TRBD2,TRBV6-2/TRBV6-3,many,CASSRVTSGTSYEQYF,TGTGCCAGCAGCCGGGTGACTAGCGGGACCTCCTACGAGCAGTACTTC
TRBJ1-2,TRBD1,TRBV2,medium-sized,CASRLLGTDGYTF,TGTGCCAGCAGACTCCTCGGGACAGATGGCTACACCTTC
TRBJ1-2,TRBD1,TRBV11-2,.,CASSSQQGAEGYTF,TGTGCCAGCAGCTCTCAACAGGGGGCGGAGGGCTACACCTTC
TRBJ1-6,.,TRBV4-1,.,CASIASLRRKCSYNSPLHF,TGCGCCAGCATCGCATCCCTCCGCCGTAAGTGCTCCTATAATTCACCCCTCCACTTT
TRBJ1-1,.,TRBV6-1,many,CASGGHQVNTEAFF,TGTGCCAGTGGAGGCCACCAGGTGAACACTGAAGCTTTCTTT
TRBJ1-2,.,TRBV5-1,few,CASSLAGGANYGYTF,TGCGCCAGCAGCTTGGCTGGAGGGGCAAACTATGGCTACACCTTC
TRBJ2-7,.,TRBV20-1,.,CSALIGLREQYF,TGCAGTGCCCTTATAGGTCTGAGAGAGCAGTACTTC
TRBJ2-3,TRBD2,TRBV20-1,many,CSASGLAGAPPDTQYF,TGCAGTGCTAGCGGACTAGCGGGCGCCCCCCCAGATACGCAGTATTTT
TRBJ1-2,.,TRBV7-2,.,CASSNRQGRYGYTF,TGTGCCAGCAGTAACAGGCAGGGCCGTTATGGCTACACCTTC
TRBJ2-7,TRBD1,TRBV5-6,many,CASSLWDRDEQYF,TGTGCCAGCAGCTTGTGGGACAGGGATGAGCAGTACTTC
TRBJ1-2,.,TRBV20-1,.,CSARDSTVGANYGYTF,TGCAGTGCTAGAGATAGTACAGTTGGAGCTAACTATGGCTACACCTTC
TRBJ2-2,.,TRBV25-1,few,CASSDLRKSRSDTGELFF,TGTGCCAGCAGTGATCTTCGGAAAAGTAGGTCGGACACCGGGGAGCTGTTTTTT
TRBJ1-2,.,TRBV7-9,.,CASSLDRDANYGYTF,TGTGCCAGCAGCTTAGACAGGGATGCTAACTATGGCTACACCTTC
TRBJ2-3,TRBD2,TRBV24-1,many,CATSDLRGRGTDTQYF,TGTGCCACCAGTGATTTGCGCGGGAGGGGCACAGATACGCAGTATTTT
TRBJ2-7,TRBD1,TRBV4-3,many,CASSHLTGDEQYF,TGCGCCAGCAGCCACCTGACAGGGGACGAGCAGTACTTC
TRBJ2-2,.,TRBV5-5,.,CASSLFWMHTGELFF,TGTGCCAGCAGCTTGTTCTGGATGCACACCGGGGAGCTGTTTTTT
TRBJ1-1,TRBD1,TRBV29-1,few,CSVYGQGATEAFF,TGCAGCGTCTACGGACAGGGGGCCACTGAAGCTTTCTTT
TRBJ1-1,.,TRBV2,.,CASRSTPNTEAFF,TGTGCCAGCAGGTCGACACCGAACACTGAAGCTTTCTTT
TRBJ1-4,.,TRBV20-1,.,CSAPRGVGEKLFF,TGCAGTGCGCCCAGGGGAGTGGGAGAAAAACTGTTTTTT
TRBJ2-3,.,TRBV27,.,CASSLGLLTDTQYF,TGTGCCAGCAGTTTAGGGCTTCTCACAGATACGCAGTATTTT
TRBJ2-5,TRBD2,TRBV20-1,many,CSASSGILVYQETQYF,TGCAGTGCTAGTAGCGGGATCCTTGTGTACCAAGAGACCCAGTACTTC
TRBJ2-2,.,TRBV30,many,CAWSAQVGGLFF,TGTGCCTGGAGTGCCCAGGTCGGGGGGCTGTTTTTT
TRBJ2-7,.,TRBV20-1,many,CSAPEYPTRSSYEQYF,TGCAGTGCCCCGGAATATCCTACCCGGAGCTCCTACGAGCAGTACTTC
TRBJ2-7,.,TRBV20-1,.,CSAPAGGQRDYEQYF,TGCAGTGCTCCGGCGGGCGGCCAACGAGACTACGAGCAGTACTTC